This T cell receptor (beta chain) is from a study of blood T cell repertoires in COVID-19 (TCRdb year 2020). Looking at the study overall: Samples from collaborators originated in the United States, Italy and Spain and spanned both the acute and convalescent phases of COVID-19. The prospective study material was composed of cDNA or gDNA derived from T cells, B-cell-depleted T cells, or PBMCs. The dataset comprised deeply sampled blood TCRbeta repertoires from subjects exposed to, actively infected with, or recovered from COVID-19. A freely available public database, intended as a resource for researchers studying the immune response to SARS-CoV-2, is where the repertoires were released. The samples were drawn from the first 160 participants of the ongoing ImmuneRACE study and from 1,200 or so subjects provided by 6 global collaborators. The sample metadata nearly always contained a de-identified subject ID, COVID-19 status, age in years and sex. Where HLA class I and class II types were available, the types were taken from metadata supplied by the sample provider, not from assay-based typing.

Study-wide conclusions, independent of this receptor: The quantity of clinical and demographic metadata differed by source and by participant and was supplied without curation.

The germline V and J ends show losses of 4 bases and 3 bases respectively, and no gene match explains 1 base of the junction. Spanning cysteine to phenylalanine, the CDR3 consists of 13 amino acids. This entry keeps only the CDR3 DNA: 39 bases, framed from base 1. For CDR1 and CDR2, the germline V gene lists MGHRA and YSYEKL. Note on this clone: Its recognized antigen is unknown. Base qualities are not recorded, but no much larger clone differs from it by a single base.

TCRbeta CDR3 regions were amplified from genomic DNA using the immunoSEQ Assay, a bias-controlled multiplex PCR. In the original analysis: Nucleated cell counts per sample were estimated from amplification of reference gene primers within the assay. To quantify the absolute abundance of each unique TCRbeta CDR3 rearrangement, sequence reads were collapsed and filtered. For each sample, productive Simpson clonality was calculated as the square root of Simpson's diversity index over productive rearrangements. Here the immuneACCESS table is served through TCRdb, limited to in-frame sequences with V and J called. Missing clones are a known gap in these copies; in checked studies unresolved V genes cover under half, and the rest lacks a known reason. The V and J calls and clone size are taken from that table; D and trimming were inferred from the DNA. This sample holds roughly 340,000 clones; over 75% were observed only once. The ten top clones hold 0.9% to 1.1% of the sample.

In the prospective study, participants were roughly 18 to 100 years old, resided in 24 geographic areas of the United States, and were enrolled through a virtual design. In the prospective study, participants were assigned to cohorts based on the clinical history participants reported in a screening survey and a study questionnaire. Recovered participants in ImmuneRACE Cohort 3 were defined as having two consecutive negative NP/OP PCR tests, clearance from a healthcare professional, or resolution of symptoms. Each participant in the prospective study had whole blood, serum and a nasopharyngeal or oropharyngeal swab collected by mobile phlebotomists. Participants in the prospective study had the option to provide additional blood draws and questionnaires over an approximately two-month period. Before DNA extraction, prospective study blood samples were shipped either frozen or at room temperature.

Source material: PBMCs or T cells enriched from blood (not recorded which). This sequence originates from a man between 18 and 29 years old who had recovered from COVID-19. The rearrangement combines TRBV4-1 with TRBJ2-7; a stretch of 9 junction bases matches TRBD1. The DNA sequence follows: TGCGCCAGCAGCCGGGGACAGGGCTACGAGCAGTACTTC. Translated, this gives CASSRGQGYEQYF.